One T cell receptor beta chain is described in this entry. Its recognized antigen is unknown. No much larger clone exists at a distance of one base, and base qualities are not known. This sample is part of a study of blood T cell repertoires in COVID-19 (dated by TCRdb to the early 2020s). As for the study more broadly: Collaborator samples came from the United States, Italy and Spain and covered acute and convalescent phases of COVID-19. The material from the prospective study consisted of cDNA or gDNA derived from T cells, B-cell-depleted T cells, or PBMCs. Deeply sampled blood TCRbeta repertoires from subjects exposed to, actively infected with, or recovered from COVID-19 were included in the dataset. The repertoires were released in a freely available public database meant as a resource for research on the immune response to SARS-CoV-2. The samples were drawn from two sources: the first 160 participants of the ongoing ImmuneRACE study, and about 1,300 subjects contributed by 6 global collaborators. Sample metadata almost always included a de-identified subject ID, COVID-19 status, age in years and sex. HLA class I and class II types, where available, came from metadata supplied by the sample provider rather than from assay-based typing. Findings and caveats that apply to the study as a whole: The amount of clinical and demographic metadata varied by source and participant and was provided uncurated.

TCRbeta CDR3 regions were amplified from genomic DNA using the immunoSEQ Assay, a bias-controlled multiplex PCR. The paper's data handling went like this. Within the assay, amplification of reference gene primers was used to estimate how many nucleated cells each sample contained. To quantify the absolute abundance of each unique TCRbeta CDR3 rearrangement, sequence reads were collapsed and filtered. For each sample, productive Simpson clonality was calculated by taking the square root of Simpson's diversity index across productive rearrangements. What TCRdb holds here is the immuneACCESS table cut down to in-frame rearrangements. Part of the clones is not present; checked against another copy, under half of the missing clones reflect an unresolved V gene, and the others are unexplained. V and J calls and clone size are given by that table; D and trimming were obtained from the DNA. This sample comprises 65,000 to 70,000 clones, 60% to 85% of them detected only once. Around 25% of the sample is held by the ten biggest clonotypes.

Each collaborating institution followed its own protocols to collect whole blood in K2EDTA tubes. For TCRbeta analysis, collaborators shipped samples in one of three forms: frozen whole blood, isolated PBMCs, or DNA extracted from either of those sample types. V sheds 4 bases and J sheds 1 base, leaving 8 bases between their ends. The germline V gene provides CDR1 SGHRS and CDR2 YFSETQ. Including cysteine and phenylalanine, the CDR3 has 13 amino acids. Only the CDR3 portion is preserved as DNA: 39 bases, with reading frame beginning at the first base. This TCR was recovered from a human donor in a cohort sampled during active COVID-19. The chain is encoded by TRBV5-1 joined to TRBJ1-1; a confident D gene designation cannot be given. The sequencing input was peripheral blood. This receptor carries the CDR3 CASSPRSNTEAFF. The sequenced DNA is TGCGCCAGCAGCCCCCGGTCGAACACTGAAGCTTTCTTT.